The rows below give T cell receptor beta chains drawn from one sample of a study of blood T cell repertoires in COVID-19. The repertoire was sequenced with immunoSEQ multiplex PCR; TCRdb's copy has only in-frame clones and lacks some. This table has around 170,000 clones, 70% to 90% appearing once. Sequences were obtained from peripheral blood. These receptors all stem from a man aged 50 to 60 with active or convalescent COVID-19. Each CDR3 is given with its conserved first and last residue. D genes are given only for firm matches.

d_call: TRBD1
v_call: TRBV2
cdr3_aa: CASSELGQVNEKLFF

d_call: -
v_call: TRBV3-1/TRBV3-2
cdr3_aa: CASSQVPPGHEQYF

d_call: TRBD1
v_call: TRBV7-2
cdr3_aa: CASSTEWDRGYEQYF

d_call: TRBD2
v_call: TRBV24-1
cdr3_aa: CAIPIRLAGVGELFF

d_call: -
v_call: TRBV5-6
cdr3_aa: CASSLGGGSANEKLFF

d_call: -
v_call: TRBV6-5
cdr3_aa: CASRNQRDSGNTIYF

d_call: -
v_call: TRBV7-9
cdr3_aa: CASRRGANEKLFF

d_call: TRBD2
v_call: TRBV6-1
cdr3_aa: CATRGGYGETQYF

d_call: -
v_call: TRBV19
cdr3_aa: CASSIPGGSDTQYF

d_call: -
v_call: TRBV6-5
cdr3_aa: CASRSSAGPVGYTF

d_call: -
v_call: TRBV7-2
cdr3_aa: CASSSGGFNNSPLHF

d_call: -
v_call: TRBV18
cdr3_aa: CASSRRDEKLFF

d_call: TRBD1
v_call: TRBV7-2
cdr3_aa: CASSSRQGRNSPLHF

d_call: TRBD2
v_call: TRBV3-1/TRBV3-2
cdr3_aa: CASSHYGTSGGAGTDTQYF

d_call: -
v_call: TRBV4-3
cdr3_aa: CASSQDWLGDNQPQHF

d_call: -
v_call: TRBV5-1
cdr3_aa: CASSLDRSSYEQYF

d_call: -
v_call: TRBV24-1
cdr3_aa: CATSDPNGGTEAFF

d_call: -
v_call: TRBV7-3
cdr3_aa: CASSLGHRQRAFF

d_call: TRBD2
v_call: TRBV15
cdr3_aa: CATSRGDKAGAYNEQFF

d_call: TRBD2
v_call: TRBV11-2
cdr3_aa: CASRTIAGPSGANVLTF

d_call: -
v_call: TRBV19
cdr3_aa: CASSIVGGEAFF

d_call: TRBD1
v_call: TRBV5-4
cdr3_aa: CASSTRTGSPNSPLHF

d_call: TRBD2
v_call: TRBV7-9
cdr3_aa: CASSLDGRGGETQYF

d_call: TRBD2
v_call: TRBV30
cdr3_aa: CAFRAGGREYEQYF

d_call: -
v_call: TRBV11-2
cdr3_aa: CASRPLGGSGYTF

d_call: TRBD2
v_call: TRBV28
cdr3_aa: CASSFLAGGLRELFF

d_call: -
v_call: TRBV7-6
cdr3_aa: CASSLGPSESTDTQYF

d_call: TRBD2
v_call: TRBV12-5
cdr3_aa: CASGLGLAGNQETQYF

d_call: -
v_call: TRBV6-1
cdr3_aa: CASSEVGGYGNTIYF

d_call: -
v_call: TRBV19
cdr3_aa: CASLADFPEAFF

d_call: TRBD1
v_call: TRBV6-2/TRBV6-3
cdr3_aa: CASSGTGGEQFF

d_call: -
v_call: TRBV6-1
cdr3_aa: CASSENTQGNEKLFF

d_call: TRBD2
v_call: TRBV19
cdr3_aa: CASSIRGLAGRETQYF

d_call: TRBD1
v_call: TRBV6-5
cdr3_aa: CASSYSPGQGAGEAFF

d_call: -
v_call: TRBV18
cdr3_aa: CASSPIAAETGSSPLHF

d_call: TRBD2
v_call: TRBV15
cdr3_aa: CATSRSSGGTYEQYF

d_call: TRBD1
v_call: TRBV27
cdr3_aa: CASSPRDRGKTEAFF

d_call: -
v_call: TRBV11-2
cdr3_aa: CASSPSGPGVGAYEQYF